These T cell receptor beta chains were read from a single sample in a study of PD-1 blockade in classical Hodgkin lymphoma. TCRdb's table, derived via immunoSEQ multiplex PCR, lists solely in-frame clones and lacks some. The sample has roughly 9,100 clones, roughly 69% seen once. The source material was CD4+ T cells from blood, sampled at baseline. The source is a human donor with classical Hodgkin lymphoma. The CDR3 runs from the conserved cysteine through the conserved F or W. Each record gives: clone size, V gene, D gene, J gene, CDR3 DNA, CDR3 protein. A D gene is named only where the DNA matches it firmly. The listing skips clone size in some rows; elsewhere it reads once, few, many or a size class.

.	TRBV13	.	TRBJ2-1	TGTGCCAGCAGCTTAGGCCATCTCCGAGGGGATGAGCAGTTCTTC	CASSLGHLRGDEQFF
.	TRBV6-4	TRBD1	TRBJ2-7	TGTGCCAGCAGTGGCCGACAGGGGTGCGCTAGTTCAGACTTC	CASSGRQGCASSDF
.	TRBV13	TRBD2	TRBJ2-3	TGTGCCAGCAGATCGGGACTAGACCCCCCAGATACGCAGTATTTT	CASRSGLDPPDTQYF
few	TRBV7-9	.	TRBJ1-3	TGTGCCAGCAGCCAACTGCTGACAGGCTCTGGAAACACCATATATTTT	CASSQLLTGSGNTIYF
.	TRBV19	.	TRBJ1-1	TGTGCCAGTAGTACAGAAACGGGACGAACTGAAGCTTTCTTT	CASSTETGRTEAFF
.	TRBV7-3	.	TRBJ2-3	TGTGCCAGCAGCCTCTCTAGTGCAGGCACAGATACGCAGTATTTT	CASSLSSAGTDTQYF
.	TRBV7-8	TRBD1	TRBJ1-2	TGTGCCAGCAGCTTAAAGCTGGCAGGGGGCTATTATGGCTACACCTTC	CASSLKLAGGYYGYTF
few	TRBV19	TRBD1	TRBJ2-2	TGTGCCAGTAGTACGACAGGGGGCGCAACCGGGGAGCTGTTTTTT	CASSTTGGATGELFF
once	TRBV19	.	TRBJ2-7	TGTGCCAGTAGTCGGGTGGGTCGGACGAACTACGAGCAGTACTTC	CASSRVGRTNYEQYF
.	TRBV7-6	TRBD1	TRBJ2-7	TGTGCCAGCAGCTTAGCGACAGGGGGTTGGAACGAGCAGTACTTC	CASSLATGGWNEQYF
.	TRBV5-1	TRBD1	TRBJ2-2	TGCGCCAGCAGCTTGCAGGGGGCGAACACCGGGGAGCTGTTTTTT	CASSLQGANTGELFF
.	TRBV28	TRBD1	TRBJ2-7	TGTGCCAGCAGTTTGTTTCGGACAGGGAACGAGCAGTACTTC	CASSLFRTGNEQYF
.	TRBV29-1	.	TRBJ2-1	TGCAGCGAGCAAGCGGGACAAAGGTTATACAATGAGCAGTTCTTC	CSEQAGQRLYNEQFF
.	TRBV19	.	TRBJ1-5	TGTGCCAGTAAACTATCGGGGGTAGTCAATCAGCCCCAGCATTTT	CASKLSGVVNQPQHF
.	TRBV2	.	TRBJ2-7	TGTGCCAGCAGTGAAAAGCGACGTGAAAAGCAGTACTTC	CASSEKRREKQYF
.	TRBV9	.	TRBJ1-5	TGTGCCAGCAGTGTAAGAAGGGGGGAAAAGAATCAGCCCCAGCATTTT	CASSVRRGEKNQPQHF
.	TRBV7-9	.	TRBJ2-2	TGTGCCAGCAGCTTAGTCCCCGGAAACACCGGGGAGCTGTTTTTT	CASSLVPGNTGELFF
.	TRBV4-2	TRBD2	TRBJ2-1	TGTGCCAGCAGCCTAAGAGAAACTAGCGGGGCGAATGAGCAGTTCTTC	CASSLRETSGANEQFF
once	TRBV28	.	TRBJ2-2	TGTGCCAGCAGTTTCCGAGGGACCAGAGGGGACGGGGAGCTGTTTTTT	CASSFRGTRGDGELFF
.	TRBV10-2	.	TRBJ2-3	TGCGCCAGCAGTGAGGTTAGCCGCGCAGATACGCAGTATTTT	CASSEVSRADTQYF
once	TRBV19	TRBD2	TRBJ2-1	TGTGCCTCCCTCGTTCTAGCGGGAGGGGTCTACAATGAGCAGTTCTTC	CASLVLAGGVYNEQFF
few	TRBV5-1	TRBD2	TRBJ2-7	TGCGCCAGCAGCTCGGGACTAGCGGGAGCGGACGAGCAGTACTTC	CASSSGLAGADEQYF
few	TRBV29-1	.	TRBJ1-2	TGCAGCGTTGCGAGGGGGTCAGTTCATGGCTACACCTTC	CSVARGSVHGYTF
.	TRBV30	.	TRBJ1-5	TGTGCCTGGAGTGTGGTGGGCAATCAGCCCCAGCATTTT	CAWSVVGNQPQHF
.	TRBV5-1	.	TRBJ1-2	TGCGCCAGCAGCTTGGACGTACAGATCTATGGCTACACCTTC	CASSLDVQIYGYTF
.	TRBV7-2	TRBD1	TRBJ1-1	TGTGCCAGCAGCTTAAGGGACAGCAAACAGTCTTTGAACACTGAAGCTTTCTTT	CASSLRDSKQSLNTEAFF
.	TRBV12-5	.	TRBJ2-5	TGTGCTAGTGGTTCCGGGATGGGACAAGAGACCCAGTACTTC	CASGSGMGQETQYF
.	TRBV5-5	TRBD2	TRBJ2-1	TGTGCCAGCAGCTTGGGACTAGCGTTTGATGAGCAGTTCTTC	CASSLGLAFDEQFF
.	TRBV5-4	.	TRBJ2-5	TGTGCCAGCAGCTTGCCGACACAAGAGACCCAGTACTTC	CASSLPTQETQYF
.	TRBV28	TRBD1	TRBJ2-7	TGTGCCAGCACCTTAGTTATTGCCGGGACAGGGGCCTACGAGCAGTACTTC	CASTLVIAGTGAYEQYF